Below are 27 T cell receptor beta chains sequenced from a single sample in a study of blood T cell repertoires in COVID-19. Using immunoSEQ multiplex PCR, the repertoire was profiled, and TCRdb retains in-frame clones only, with some absent. This table holds a few hundred thousand clones, about 85% found once. What was sequenced was peripheral blood. These receptors all come from a woman between 55 and 75 years old who had recovered from COVID-19.

The chain recombines TRBV2 with TRBJ2-5, with TRBD2 matching over 12 bases. The germline gives CDR1 SNHLY, CDR2 FYNNEI. CDR3 size: 16 residues. V lost 4 bases and J lost 5; bases outside the gene matches: 8. The CDR3 sequence: CASSVASGGEWETQYF. In nucleotides, the CDR3 is TGTGCCAGCAGTGTTGCTAGCGGGGGGGAATGGGAGACCCAGTACTTC.

This rearrangement joins TRBV15 to TRBJ1-4, with D perhaps matching TRBD1 (6 bases). V was trimmed by 2 bases and J by 8 bases, leaving 18 bases between them. Looked up from germline, CDR1 is LNHNV and CDR2 is YYDKDF (reference sequence). The CDR3 length is 16 residues. For the CDR3, the DNA is TGTGCCACCAGCAGACCGGGGGGGGCGCGAGGGGAAAAACTGTTTTTT. Translation gives CATSRPGGARGEKLFF.

Only a few counts were recorded for this clone. This chain joins TRBV7-8 and TRBJ2-7, with TRBD1 matching over 8 bases. The length of the CDR3 is 14 residues. Germline assignment: CDR1 SGHVS and CDR2 FQNEAQ. V trimming: 3 bases; J trimming: 3 bases; junction bases outside the gene matches: 4. The CDR3 DNA reads as TGTGCCAGCAGCTTGGGACAGGAATACTACGAGCAGTACTTC. Protein sequence: CASSLGQEYYEQYF.

The CDR3 sequence is CASSLGPDTGELFF. CDR3 in DNA: TGTGCCAGCAGCTTAGGTCCCGACACCGGGGAGCTGTTTTTT. The chain recombines TRBV11-3 with TRBJ2-2, with D hard to call. The CDR3 sequence is 14 residues long. Trimming stripped 1 base from V and 3 bases from J, with 6 bases between. CDR1 SGHNT and CDR2 YENEEA come from the germline V gene.

The chain carries TRBV7-9 and TRBJ2-1, with D uncertain. CDR1 is SEHNR, CDR2 FQNEAQ, per germline (reference sequence). CDR3 length equals 15 residues. V lost 4 bases to trimming and J lost 6 bases, with 16 bases between them. The CDR3 reads CASSSPLLVRNEQFF. Here the CDR3 DNA reads TGTGCCAGCAGCTCGCCCCTGTTAGTACGCAATGAGCAGTTCTTC.

V is TRBV9 and J is TRBJ1-1; 11 nucleotides align to TRBD1. This CDR3 comprises 17 residues. V was clipped by 7 bases and J by 3 bases; unmatched bases: 14. The V gene's germline CDR1 is SGDLS and CDR2 YYNGEE. CDR3 protein: CASSPLQDRGHDTEAFF. CDR3 nucleotides: TGTGCCAGCTCCCCCCTTCAGGACAGGGGGCATGACACTGAAGCTTTCTTT.

This clone was observed a few times. The rearrangement uses TRBV19 and TRBJ2-6, with 8 bases identical to TRBD2. In germline, CDR1 is LNHDA, CDR2 SQIVND (reference sequence). This CDR3 is built from 16 residues. With 3 bases clipped from V and 2 bases from J, the junction kept 3 bases outside the gene matches. CDR3 in amino acids: CASSMSGGAGANVLTF. CDR3 in DNA: TGTGCCAGTAGTATGTCGGGGGGGGCTGGGGCCAACGTCCTGACTTTC.

The chain links TRBV15 to TRBJ2-7; D possibly corresponds to TRBD1 (7 bases). The length of the CDR3 is 14 residues. Trimming left V 0 bases short and J 9 bases short, with 15 bases between. CDR1 is LNHNV and CDR2 is YYDKDF in the germline V gene (reference sequence). For the CDR3, the DNA is TGTGCCACCAGCAGAGACTCCAGGGGGGTCGGGCAGTACTTC. Amino acids: CATSRDSRGVGQYF.

The chain recombines TRBV15 with TRBJ2-3; 10 bases are shared with TRBD2. V dropped 1 base and J dropped 3; count of bases not matched to a gene: 10. Germline V gives CDR1 LNHNV, CDR2 YYDKDF (reference sequence). CDR3 size: 18 residues. The CDR3 is CATSRGRRSGGVTDTQYF. CDR3 in DNA: TGTGCCACCAGCAGAGGGCGTAGGAGCGGGGGGGTTACAGATACGCAGTATTTT. Together with reference TRBV15 and TRBJ2-3, the CDR3 gives the full variable domain: DAMVIQNPRYQVTQFGKPVTLSCSQTLNHNVMYWYQQKSSQAPKLLFHYYDKDFNNEADTPDNFQSRRPNTSFCFLDIRSPGLGDTAMYLCATSRGRRSGGVTDTQYFGPGTRLTVL.

The chain joins TRBV19 to TRBJ1-4; 10 bases align to TRBD1. V lost 7 bases to trimming and J lost 8 bases; unmatched junction nucleotides: 7. CDR3 length equals 14 residues. The germline V gene has CDR1 LNHDA and CDR2 SQIVND (reference sequence). CDR3 region: CASTIGTGVEKLFF. The CDR3 DNA sequence: TGTGCCAGTACCATCGGGACAGGGGTGGAAAAACTGTTTTTT. Using reference TRBV19 and TRBJ1-4 for the parts outside the CDR3, the full variable domain is DGGITQSPKYLFRKEGQNVTLSCEQNLNHDAMYWYRQDPGQGLRLIYYSQIVNDFQKGDIAEGYSVSREKKESFPLTVTSAQKNPTAFYLCASTIGTGVEKLFFGSGTQLSVL.

The chain couples TRBV2 to TRBJ2-2, with D possibly TRBD2 on 6 matching bases. V lost 3 bases, J lost 2 bases, and 13 bases lay in between. CDR1 is SNHLY and CDR2 is FYNNEI in the germline V gene. The CDR3 covers 16 residues. CDR3 loop: CASSDLEGRNTGELFF. CDR3 coding DNA: TGTGCCAGCAGTGATTTGGAGGGCCGAAACACCGGGGAGCTGTTTTTT.

This clone was recorded only once. V and J are TRBV4-1 and TRBJ2-2; no clear D. Germline loops: CDR1 MGHRA, CDR2 YSYEKL. This CDR3 comprises 15 residues. The V end was cut by 1 base, the J end by 1 base, with 7 bases between. CDR3 coding DNA: TGCGCCAGCAGCCAAGCAAGCTTGAACACCGGGGAGCTGTTTTTT. Protein: CASSQASLNTGELFF.

The chain couples TRBV7-6 to TRBJ2-7; possibly TRBD1 for D (5 bases). V was pared by 1 base and J by 4 bases, with 11 bases between. Germline V gives CDR1 SGHVS, CDR2 FNYEAQ. This CDR3 region has 14 residues. CDR3 sequence: CASSLGQKSYEQYF. The CDR3 DNA reads TGTGCCAGCAGCTTAGGACAGAAATCTTACGAGCAGTACTTC.

This rearrangement joins TRBV19 to TRBJ2-3; D might be TRBD2 (5 bases). Trimming removed 5 bases from V and 5 bases from J, with 8 bases in between. The CDR3 is 12 amino acids. Per germline, CDR1 LNHDA and CDR2 SQIVND (reference sequence). The CDR3 here is CASSPGGDTQYF. CDR3 coding DNA: TGTGCCAGTAGTCCAGGAGGAGATACGCAGTATTTT.

The chain employs TRBV10-3 and TRBJ2-1; 10 bases line up with TRBD2. The ends lost 2 bases at V and 8 bases at J; junction bases unmatched: 15. In germline, CDR1 is ENHRY, CDR2 SYGVKD. CDR3 length: 18 residues. In DNA, the CDR3 is TGTGCCATCAGTGAGAGTTTGGCTAGCGGGGGCCCTAAGGATGAGCAGTTCTTC. Amino acid sequence: CAISESLASGGPKDEQFF.

J is TRBJ2-7 and V is TRBV2, with a possible D match to TRBD2 (5 bases). CDR1 and CDR2 (germline): SNHLY, FYNNEI. This CDR3 has 13 residues. V was clipped by 4 bases and J by 1 base, with 8 bases between them. CDR3 nucleotide sequence: TGTGCCAGCAGTGGGCTAGCATCCTACGAGCAGTACTTC. Encoded protein: CASSGLASYEQYF.

The chain uses TRBV7-3 and TRBJ2-5; 13 bases are shared with TRBD2. The V gene end was trimmed by 5 bases and the J gene end by 0 bases; junction bases not matched to a gene: 3. CDR3 size: 16 residues. CDR1 is SGHTA and CDR2 is FQGTGA in the germline V gene. The CDR3: CASSPGTSGDQETQYF. CDR3 DNA: TGTGCCAGCAGCCCGGGGACTAGCGGGGACCAAGAGACCCAGTACTTC.

This chain connects TRBV11-2 to TRBJ2-7, with 7 bases that match TRBD2. Germline loops: CDR1 SGHAT, CDR2 FQNNGV. Trimming removed 5 bases from V and 6 bases from J; junction bases left unmatched: 7. This CDR3 is 13 amino acids long. This CDR3 reads CASSPGLGGEQYF. The CDR3 DNA reads TGTGCCAGCAGCCCAGGACTAGGCGGCGAGCAGTACTTC.

This rearrangement joins TRBV27 to TRBJ2-5; TRBD1 aligns across 12 bases. This CDR3 is built from 15 residues. Per germline, CDR1 MNHEY and CDR2 SMNVEV (reference sequence). The V gene end was trimmed by 6 bases and the J gene end by 4 bases; junction bases not matched to a gene: 6. In nucleotides, the CDR3 is TGTGCCAGCAGACCTGGGACAGGGGGCGCAGAGACCCAGTACTTC. It specifies CASRPGTGGAETQYF.

This clone occurred once. The chain joins TRBV19 to TRBJ1-4, with D possibly matching TRBD1 (6 bases). CDR1 LNHDA and CDR2 SQIVND come from the germline V gene (reference sequence). The CDR3 has 14 amino acids. V gave up 2 bases and J gave up 3 bases, with 7 bases separating them. The CDR3 nucleotides are TGTGCCAGTAGTATACAGGGGCCTAATGAAAAACTGTTTTTT. It specifies CASSIQGPNEKLFF.

The chain links TRBV2 to TRBJ1-2; perhaps TRBD1 as D (5 bases). CDR1 and CDR2 (germline): SNHLY, FYNNEI. V was clipped by 4 bases and J by 8 bases, with 17 bases between them. The CDR3 extends over 14 amino acids. CDR3 region: CASSGGPTGRGYTF. CDR3 DNA: TGTGCCAGCAGTGGGGGCCCGACGGGTAGAGGCTACACCTTC.

The rearrangement uses TRBV5-1 and TRBJ2-1, with D possibly matching TRBD2 (6 bases). This CDR3 spans 15 amino acids. Trimming left V 4 bases short and J 4 bases short, with 15 bases between. CDR1 SGHRS and CDR2 YFSETQ come from the germline V gene. The CDR3 sequence is CASSEDYAGYNEQFF. CDR3 bases: TGCGCCAGCAGCGAGGACTATGCCGGATACAATGAGCAGTTCTTC.

This chain connects TRBV5-7 to TRBJ2-2; a possible D gene is TRBD1 (6 bases). TRBV5-7 is filed as an ORF, its function uncertain. The CDR3 totals 18 residues. Trimming removed 5 bases from V and 0 bases from J, with 20 bases in between. The CDR3 nucleotides read TGTGCCAGCAGACCTAACTTCCGGGACACCACGAACACCGGGGAGCTGTTTTTT. This sequence encodes CASRPNFRDTTNTGELFF.

J is TRBJ2-1 and V is TRBV6-4, with 12 bases fitting TRBD2. Trimming took 5 bases from V and 5 from J; bases not matched to a gene: 4. CDR3 length equals 15 residues. Germline loops: CDR1 MRHNA, CDR2 SNTAGT. The DNA of the CDR3 is TGTGCCAGCAGTCCCCGACTAGCGGGGGACAATGAGCAGTTCTTC. This translates into CASSPRLAGDNEQFF.

As DNA, the CDR3 is TGCGCCAGCAGAATGGGCGCTAGCGGGGGGGCCGAAGATACGCAGTATTTT. Translation gives CASRMGASGGAEDTQYF. This chain joins TRBV5-1 and TRBJ2-3; 12 bases fit TRBD2. CDR3 length: 17 residues. Germline V gives CDR1 SGHRS, CDR2 YFSETQ. V lost 5 bases and J lost 5; bases outside the gene matches: 12.

The chain combines TRBV29-1 with TRBJ2-7; TRBD2 matches at 7 bases. The V gene's germline CDR1 is SQVTM and CDR2 ANQGSEA. CDR3 length equals 13 residues. The ends lost 7 bases at V and 0 bases at J; junction bases unmatched: 6. The CDR3 is CSAFSGRSYEQYF. CDR3 DNA: TGCAGCGCCTTTAGCGGGCGCTCCTACGAGCAGTACTTC.

This clone was found once. This sequence joins TRBV4-1 and TRBJ1-1, with D possibly TRBD1 on 5 matching bases. Trimming took off 4 bases at V and 6 bases at J, with 15 bases between the two ends. Per the germline V gene, CDR1 is MGHRA and CDR2 is YSYEKL. CDR3 length: 14 amino acids. CDR3 loop: CASSRLGGRAEAFF. CDR3 nucleotides: TGCGCCAGCAGCCGCCTGGGGGGGAGGGCTGAAGCTTTCTTT.